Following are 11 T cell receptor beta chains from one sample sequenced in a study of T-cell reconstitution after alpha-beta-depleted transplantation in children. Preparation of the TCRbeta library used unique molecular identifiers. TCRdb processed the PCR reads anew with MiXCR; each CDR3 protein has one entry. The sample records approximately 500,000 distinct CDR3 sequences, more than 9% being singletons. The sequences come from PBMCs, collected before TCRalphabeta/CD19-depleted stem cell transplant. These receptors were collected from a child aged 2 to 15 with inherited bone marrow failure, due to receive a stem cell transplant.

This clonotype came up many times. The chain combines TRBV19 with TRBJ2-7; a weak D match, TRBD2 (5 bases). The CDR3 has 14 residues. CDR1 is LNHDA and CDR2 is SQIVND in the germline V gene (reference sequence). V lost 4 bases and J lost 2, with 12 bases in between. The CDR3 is CASSTSTGTYEQYF. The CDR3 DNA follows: TGTGCCAGTAGTACCTCGACCGGGACCTACGAGCAGTACTTC.

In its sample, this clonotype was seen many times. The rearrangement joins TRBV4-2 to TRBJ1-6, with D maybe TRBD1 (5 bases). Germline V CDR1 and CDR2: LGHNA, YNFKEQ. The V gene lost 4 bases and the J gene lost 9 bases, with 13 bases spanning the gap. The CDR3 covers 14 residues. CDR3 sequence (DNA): TGTGCCAGCAGCCGGGACCGGGAGGGTTCACCCCTCCACTTT. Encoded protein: CASSRDREGSPLHF.

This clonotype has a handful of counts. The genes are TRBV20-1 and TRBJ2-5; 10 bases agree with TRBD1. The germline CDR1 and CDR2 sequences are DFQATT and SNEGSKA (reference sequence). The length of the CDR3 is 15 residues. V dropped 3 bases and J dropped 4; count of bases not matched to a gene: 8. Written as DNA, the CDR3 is TGCAGTGCTAGCCCCTACGGACAGGGGGGAGAGACCCAGTACTTC. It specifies CSASPYGQGGETQYF.

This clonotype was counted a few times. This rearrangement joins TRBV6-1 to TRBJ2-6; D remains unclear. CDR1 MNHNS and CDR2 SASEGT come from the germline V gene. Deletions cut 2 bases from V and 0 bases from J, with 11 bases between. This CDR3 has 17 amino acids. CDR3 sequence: CASSETSIRSGANVLTF. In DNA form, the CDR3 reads TGTGCCAGCAGTGAAACGTCGATCCGCTCTGGGGCCAACGTCCTGACTTTC.

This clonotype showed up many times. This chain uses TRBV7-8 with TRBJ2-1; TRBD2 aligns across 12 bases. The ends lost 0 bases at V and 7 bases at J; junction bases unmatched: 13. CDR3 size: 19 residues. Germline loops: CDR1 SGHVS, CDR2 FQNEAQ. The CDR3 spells CASSLAFSLAGGPGNEQFF. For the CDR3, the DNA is TGTGCCAGCAGCTTAGCGTTTTCCCTAGCGGGAGGGCCTGGGAATGAGCAGTTCTTC. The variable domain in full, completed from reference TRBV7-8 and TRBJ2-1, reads GAGVSQSPRYKVAKRGQDVALRCDPISGHVSLFWYQQALGQGPEFLTYFQNEAQLDKSGLPSDRFFAERPEGSVSTLKIQRTQQEDSAVYLCASSLAFSLAGGPGNEQFFGPGTRLTVL.

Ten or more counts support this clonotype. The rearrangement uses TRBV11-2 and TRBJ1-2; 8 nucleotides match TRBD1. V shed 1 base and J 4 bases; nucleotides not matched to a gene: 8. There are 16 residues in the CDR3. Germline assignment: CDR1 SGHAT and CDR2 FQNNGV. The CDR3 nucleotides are TGTGCCAGCAGCTTAGGGGCAGGGGGCAGGATCTATGGCTACACCTTC. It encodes CASSLGAGGRIYGYTF.

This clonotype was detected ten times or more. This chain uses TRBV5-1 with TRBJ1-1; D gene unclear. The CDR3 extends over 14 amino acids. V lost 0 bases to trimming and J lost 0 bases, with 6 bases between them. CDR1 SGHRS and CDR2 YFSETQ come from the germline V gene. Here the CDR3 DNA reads TGCGCCAGCAGCTTGGTCGGGATGAACACTGAAGCTTTCTTT. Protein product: CASSLVGMNTEAFF.

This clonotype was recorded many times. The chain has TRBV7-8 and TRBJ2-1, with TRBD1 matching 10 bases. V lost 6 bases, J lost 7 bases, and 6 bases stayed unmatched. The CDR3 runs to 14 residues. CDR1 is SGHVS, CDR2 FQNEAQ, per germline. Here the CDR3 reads CASSTRDRGNEQFF. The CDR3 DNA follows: TGTGCCAGCAGTACCCGGGACAGGGGAAATGAGCAGTTCTTC.

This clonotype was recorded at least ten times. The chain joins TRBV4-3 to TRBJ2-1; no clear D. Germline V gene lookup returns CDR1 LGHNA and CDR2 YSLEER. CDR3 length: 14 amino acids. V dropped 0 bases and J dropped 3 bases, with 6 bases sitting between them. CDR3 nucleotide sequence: TGCGCCAGCAGCCAAGACCGCCGCTACAATGAGCAGTTCTTC. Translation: CASSQDRRYNEQFF.

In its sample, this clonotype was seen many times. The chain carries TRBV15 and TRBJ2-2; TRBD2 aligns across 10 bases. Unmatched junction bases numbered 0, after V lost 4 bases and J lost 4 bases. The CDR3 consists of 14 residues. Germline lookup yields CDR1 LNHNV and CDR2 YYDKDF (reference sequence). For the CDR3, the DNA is TGTGCCACCAGCATAGCGGGAGGCACCGGGGAGCTGTTTTTT. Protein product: CATSIAGGTGELFF.

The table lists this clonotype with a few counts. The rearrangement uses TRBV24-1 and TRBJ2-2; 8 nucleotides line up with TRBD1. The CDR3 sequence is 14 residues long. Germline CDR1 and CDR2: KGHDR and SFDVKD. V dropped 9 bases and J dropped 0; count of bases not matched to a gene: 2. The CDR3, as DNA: TGTGCCACCGCGGGACAGGCGAACACCGGGGAGCTGTTTTTT. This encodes CATAGQANTGELFF.